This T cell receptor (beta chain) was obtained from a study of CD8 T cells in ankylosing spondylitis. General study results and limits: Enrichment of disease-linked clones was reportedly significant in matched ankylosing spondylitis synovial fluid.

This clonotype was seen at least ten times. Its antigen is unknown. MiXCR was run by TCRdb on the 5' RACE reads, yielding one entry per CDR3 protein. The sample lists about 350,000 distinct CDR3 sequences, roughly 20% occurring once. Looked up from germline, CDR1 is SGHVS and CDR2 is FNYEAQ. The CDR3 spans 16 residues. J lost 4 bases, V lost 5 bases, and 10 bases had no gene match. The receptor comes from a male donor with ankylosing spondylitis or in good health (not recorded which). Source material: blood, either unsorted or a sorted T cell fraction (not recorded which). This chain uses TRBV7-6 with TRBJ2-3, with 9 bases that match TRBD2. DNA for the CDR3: TGTGCCAGCAGCCCGCCTGGCGGGGGGGCCGCAGATACGCAGTATTTT. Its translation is CASSPPGGGAADTQYF. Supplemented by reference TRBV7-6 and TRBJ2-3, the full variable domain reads GAGVSQSPRYKVTKRGQDVALRCDPISGHVSLYWYRQALGQGPEFLTYFNYEAQQDKSGLPNDRFSAERPEGSISTLTIQRTEQRDSAMYRCASSPPGGGAADTQYFGPGTRLTVL.